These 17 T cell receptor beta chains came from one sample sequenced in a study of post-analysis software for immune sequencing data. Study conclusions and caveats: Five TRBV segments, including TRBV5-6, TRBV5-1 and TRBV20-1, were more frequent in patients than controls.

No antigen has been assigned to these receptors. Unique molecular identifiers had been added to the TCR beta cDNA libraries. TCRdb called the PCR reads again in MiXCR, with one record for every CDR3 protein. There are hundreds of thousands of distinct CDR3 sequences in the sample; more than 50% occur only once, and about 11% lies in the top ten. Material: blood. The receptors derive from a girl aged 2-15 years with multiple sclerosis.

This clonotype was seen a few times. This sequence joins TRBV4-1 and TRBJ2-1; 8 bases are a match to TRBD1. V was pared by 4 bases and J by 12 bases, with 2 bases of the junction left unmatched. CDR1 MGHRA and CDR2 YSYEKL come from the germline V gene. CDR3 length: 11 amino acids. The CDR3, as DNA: TGCGCCAGCAGCCTAACAGGGGGGCAGTTCTTC. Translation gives CASSLTGGQFF.

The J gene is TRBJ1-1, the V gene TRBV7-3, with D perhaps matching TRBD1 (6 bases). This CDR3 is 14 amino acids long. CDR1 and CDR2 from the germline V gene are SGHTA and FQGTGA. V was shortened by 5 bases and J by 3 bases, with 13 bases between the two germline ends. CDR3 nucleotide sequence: TGTGCCAGCAGCCCTGGGGGGCCTTACACTGAAGCTTTCTTT. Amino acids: CASSPGGPYTEAFF.

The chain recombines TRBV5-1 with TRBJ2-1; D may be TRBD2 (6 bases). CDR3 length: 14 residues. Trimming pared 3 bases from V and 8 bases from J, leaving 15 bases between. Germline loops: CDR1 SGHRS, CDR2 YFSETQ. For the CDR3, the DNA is TGCGCCAGCAGCTCTCGACTAGAGGTAGATGAGCAGTTCTTC. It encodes CASSSRLEVDEQFF.

DNA for the CDR3: TGCGCCAGCAGCTTGTCAAGACTGTCTGGGGCCAACGTCCTGACTTTC. Its protein is CASSLSRLSGANVLTF. The rearrangement links TRBV5-1 to TRBJ2-6; D remains unclear. CDR1 is SGHRS and CDR2 is YFSETQ in the germline V gene. Trimming left V 1 base short and J 1 base short, with 9 bases between. CDR3 length: 16 amino acids. Filled out from reference TRBV5-1 and TRBJ2-6, the complete variable domain reads KAGVTQTPRYLIKTRGQQVTLSCSPISGHRSVSWYQQTPGQGLQFLFEYFSETQRNKGNFPGRFSGRQFSNSRSEMNVSTLELGDSALYLCASSLSRLSGANVLTFGAGSRLTVL.

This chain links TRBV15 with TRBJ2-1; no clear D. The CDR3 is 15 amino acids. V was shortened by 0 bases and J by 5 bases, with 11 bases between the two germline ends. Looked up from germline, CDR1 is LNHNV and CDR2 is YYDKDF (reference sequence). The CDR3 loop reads CATSRDGIRDNEQFF. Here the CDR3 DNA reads TGTGCCACCAGCAGAGATGGGATCCGGGACAATGAGCAGTTCTTC.

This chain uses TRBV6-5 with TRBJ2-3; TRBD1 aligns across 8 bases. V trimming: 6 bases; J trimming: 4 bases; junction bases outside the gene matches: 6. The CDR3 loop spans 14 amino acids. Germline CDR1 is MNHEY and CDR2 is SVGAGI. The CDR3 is CASRDRAGADTQYF. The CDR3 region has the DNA TGTGCCAGCAGGGACAGGGCCGGCGCAGATACGCAGTATTTT.

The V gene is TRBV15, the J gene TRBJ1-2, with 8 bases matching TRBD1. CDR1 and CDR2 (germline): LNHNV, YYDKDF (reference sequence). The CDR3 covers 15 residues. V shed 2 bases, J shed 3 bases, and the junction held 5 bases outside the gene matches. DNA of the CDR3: TGTGCCACCAGCAGACGACTGGACAGGGACTATGGCTACACCTTC. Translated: CATSRRLDRDYGYTF.

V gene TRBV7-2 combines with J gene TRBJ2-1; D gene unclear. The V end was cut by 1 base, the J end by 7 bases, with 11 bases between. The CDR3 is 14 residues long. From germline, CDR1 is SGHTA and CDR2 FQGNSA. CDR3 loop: CASSLGATSNEQFF. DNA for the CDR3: TGTGCCAGCAGCTTAGGAGCGACTTCTAATGAGCAGTTCTTC.

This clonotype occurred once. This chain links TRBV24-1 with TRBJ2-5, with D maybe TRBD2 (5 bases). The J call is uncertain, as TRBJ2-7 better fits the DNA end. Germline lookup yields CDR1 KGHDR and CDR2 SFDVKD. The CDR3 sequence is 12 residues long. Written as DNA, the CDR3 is TGTGCCACCAGTGAGGCCGGGGACGAGCAGTACTTC. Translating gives CATSEAGDEQYF.

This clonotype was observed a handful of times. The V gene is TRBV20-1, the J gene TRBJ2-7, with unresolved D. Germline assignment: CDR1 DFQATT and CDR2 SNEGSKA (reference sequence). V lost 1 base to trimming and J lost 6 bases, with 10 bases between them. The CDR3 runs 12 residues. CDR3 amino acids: CSARVLLAEQYF. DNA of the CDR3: TGCAGTGCTAGAGTCCTTTTGGCCGAGCAGTACTTC.

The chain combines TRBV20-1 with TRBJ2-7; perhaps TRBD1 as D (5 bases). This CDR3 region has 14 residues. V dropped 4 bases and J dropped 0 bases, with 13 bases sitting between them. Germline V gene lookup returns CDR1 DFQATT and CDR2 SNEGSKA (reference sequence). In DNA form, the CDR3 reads TGCAGTGCTAAGGTGACAGAAGACTCCTACGAGCAGTACTTC. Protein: CSAKVTEDSYEQYF.

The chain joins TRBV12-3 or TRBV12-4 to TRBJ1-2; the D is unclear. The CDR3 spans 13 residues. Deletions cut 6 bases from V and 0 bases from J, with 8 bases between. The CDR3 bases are TGTGCCAGCAGCCCCTGGGCTAACTATGGCTACACCTTC. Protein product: CASSPWANYGYTF.

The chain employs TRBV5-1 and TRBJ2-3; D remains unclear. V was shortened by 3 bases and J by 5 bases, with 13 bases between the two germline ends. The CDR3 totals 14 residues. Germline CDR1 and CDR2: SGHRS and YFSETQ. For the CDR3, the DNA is TGCGCCAGCAGCTGGCAGTTTTTGGGAGATACGCAGTATTTT. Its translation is CASSWQFLGDTQYF.

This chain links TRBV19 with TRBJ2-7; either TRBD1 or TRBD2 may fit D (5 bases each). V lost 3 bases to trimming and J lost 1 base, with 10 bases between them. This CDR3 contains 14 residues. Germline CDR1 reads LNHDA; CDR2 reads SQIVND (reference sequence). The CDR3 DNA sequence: TGTGCCAGTAGTATGAGGGACGGTTCCTACGAGCAGTACTTC. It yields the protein CASSMRDGSYEQYF.

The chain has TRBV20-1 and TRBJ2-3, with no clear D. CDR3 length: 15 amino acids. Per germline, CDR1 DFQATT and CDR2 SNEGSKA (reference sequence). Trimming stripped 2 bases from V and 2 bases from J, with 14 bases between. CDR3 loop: CSARMPGTTTDTQYF. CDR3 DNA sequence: TGCAGTGCTAGAATGCCCGGCACAACCACAGATACGCAGTATTTT.

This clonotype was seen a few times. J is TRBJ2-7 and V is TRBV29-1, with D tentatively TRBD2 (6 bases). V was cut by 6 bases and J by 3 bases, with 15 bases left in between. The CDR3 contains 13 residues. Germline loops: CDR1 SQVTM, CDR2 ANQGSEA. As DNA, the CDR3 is TGCAGCGTCCAGCGGACTAAAAACTACGAGCAGTACTTC. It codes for CSVQRTKNYEQYF.

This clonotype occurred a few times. CDR3: CSARAQSSYNEQFF. In DNA form, the CDR3 reads TGCAGTGCTAGAGCTCAGAGCTCCTACAATGAGCAGTTCTTC. The chain joins TRBV20-1 to TRBJ2-1; D remains unclear. The length of the CDR3 is 14 residues. V was clipped by 1 base and J by 0 bases, with 7 bases between them. Germline-derived CDR1 and CDR2 are DFQATT and SNEGSKA (reference sequence).